Listed below are T cell receptor beta chains from one sample, sequenced in a study of blood T cell repertoires in COVID-19. Here immunoSEQ multiplex PCR was the method, and the copy in TCRdb shows in-frame clones only, minus some. The table includes more than 150,000 clones, 70% to 85% detected once. Sample: peripheral blood. The source of these receptors is a man between 45 and 60 years old who had recovered from COVID-19. CDR3s include the opening cysteine and the closing phenylalanine or tryptophan. A D gene is named only where the DNA matches it firmly. For some rows the clone size is stated as once, few or many, or as a class when expanded; others skip it.

j_gene: TRBJ1-5; len: 17; v_gene: TRBV7-8; abundance: -; d_gene: -; CDR3aa: CASSWDKNRVGNQPQHF; CDR3nt: TGTGCCAGCAGCTGGGATAAGAACAGGGTTGGGAATCAGCCCCAGCATTTT
j_gene: TRBJ2-7; len: 18; v_gene: TRBV18; abundance: many; d_gene: TRBD2; CDR3aa: CASSPLKSSGRAGPEQYF; CDR3nt: TGTGCCAGCTCACCACTTAAGTCTAGCGGGAGGGCAGGACCCGAGCAGTACTTC
j_gene: TRBJ2-3; len: 13; v_gene: TRBV30; abundance: -; d_gene: -; CDR3aa: CAWSVPGTDTQYF; CDR3nt: TGTGCCTGGAGTGTACCGGGGACAGATACGCAGTATTTT
j_gene: TRBJ2-3; len: 13; v_gene: TRBV12-3/TRBV12-4; abundance: -; d_gene: TRBD2; CDR3aa: CASSLAGGNRQYF; CDR3nt: TGTGCCAGCAGTCTAGCGGGAGGGAATCGGCAGTATTTT
j_gene: TRBJ2-7; len: 12; v_gene: TRBV24-1; abundance: -; d_gene: TRBD1; CDR3aa: CATSDRQGLQYF; CDR3nt: TGTGCCACCAGTGATCGACAGGGATTGCAGTACTTC
j_gene: TRBJ1-6; len: 14; v_gene: TRBV2; abundance: -; d_gene: -; CDR3aa: CATRGGVGNSPLHF; CDR3nt: TGTGCCACCCGGGGGGGGGTAGGCAATTCACCCCTCCACTTT
j_gene: TRBJ2-1; len: 15; v_gene: TRBV5-8; abundance: once; d_gene: TRBD2; CDR3aa: CANSFSGSSYNEQFF; CDR3nt: TGTGCCAACTCATTTAGCGGGAGCTCCTACAATGAGCAGTTCTTC
j_gene: TRBJ2-7; len: 16; v_gene: TRBV5-6; abundance: -; d_gene: TRBD2; CDR3aa: CASRKTSGRTRYEQYF; CDR3nt: TGTGCCAGCAGAAAGACTAGCGGGAGGACCAGGTACGAGCAGTACTTC
j_gene: TRBJ2-3; len: 18; v_gene: TRBV9; abundance: -; d_gene: -; CDR3aa: CASSNSRGSTYGTDTQYF; CDR3nt: TGTGCCAGCAGCAATAGCCGTGGGAGTACTTACGGCACAGATACGCAGTATTTT
j_gene: TRBJ1-5; len: 14; v_gene: TRBV19; abundance: -; d_gene: -; CDR3aa: CASMSGYSNQPQHF; CDR3nt: TGTGCCAGTATGTCCGGGTATAGCAATCAGCCCCAGCATTTT
j_gene: TRBJ2-3; len: 15; v_gene: TRBV19; abundance: -; d_gene: TRBD1; CDR3aa: CASSPRTGEDSAQYF; CDR3nt: TGTGCCAGTAGCCCTCGGACAGGGGAGGATTCGGCGCAGTATTTT
j_gene: TRBJ1-5; len: 14; v_gene: TRBV28; abundance: -; d_gene: -; CDR3aa: CASSLSISNQPQHF; CDR3nt: TGTGCCAGCAGTTTATCAATTAGCAATCAGCCCCAGCATTTT
j_gene: TRBJ2-5; len: 15; v_gene: TRBV27; abundance: -; d_gene: TRBD1; CDR3aa: CASSKGTGIEETQYF; CDR3nt: TGTGCCAGCAGTAAGGGGACAGGCATAGAAGAGACCCAGTACTTC
j_gene: TRBJ1-3; len: 16; v_gene: TRBV4-1; abundance: few; d_gene: TRBD1; CDR3aa: CASSQGDRGVGNTIYF; CDR3nt: TGCGCCAGCAGCCAAGGGGACAGGGGAGTTGGAAACACCATATATTTT
j_gene: TRBJ1-1; len: 14; v_gene: TRBV6-5; abundance: -; d_gene: -; CDR3aa: CASRKLQPNTEAFF; CDR3nt: TGTGCCAGCAGAAAACTGCAACCGAACACTGAAGCTTTCTTT
j_gene: TRBJ2-3; len: 18; v_gene: TRBV7-9; abundance: -; d_gene: -; CDR3aa: CASSPTSPMGAGTDTQYF; CDR3nt: TGTGCCAGCAGCCCCACAAGCCCAATGGGGGCCGGCACAGATACGCAGTATTTT
j_gene: TRBJ2-1; len: 13; v_gene: TRBV3-1/TRBV3-2; abundance: -; d_gene: TRBD2; CDR3aa: CASSLQGGGEQFF; CDR3nt: TGTGCCAGCAGCCTCCAGGGCGGGGGTGAGCAGTTCTTC
j_gene: TRBJ2-1; len: 13; v_gene: TRBV18; abundance: -; d_gene: -; CDR3aa: CASSPSTNREQFF; CDR3nt: TGTGCCAGCTCACCATCGACTAATCGTGAGCAGTTCTTC
j_gene: TRBJ2-3; len: 15; v_gene: TRBV6-5; abundance: -; d_gene: -; CDR3aa: CASRRASDSPNTQYF; CDR3nt: TGTGCCAGCAGGCGCGCTAGCGACAGCCCTAATACGCAGTATTTT
j_gene: TRBJ2-5; len: 15; v_gene: TRBV5-8; abundance: -; d_gene: -; CDR3aa: CASSTGTQSQETQYF; CDR3nt: TGTGCCAGCAGCACTGGGACACAGAGCCAAGAGACCCAGTACTTC
j_gene: TRBJ2-1; len: 15; v_gene: TRBV23-1; abundance: -; d_gene: -; CDR3aa: CASSQSLADDNEQFF; CDR3nt: TGCGCCAGCAGTCAAAGCCTAGCTGATGACAATGAGCAGTTCTTC
j_gene: TRBJ1-6; len: 15; v_gene: TRBV7-2; abundance: -; d_gene: -; CDR3aa: CASSLASGFHSPLHF; CDR3nt: TGTGCCAGCAGCTTAGCATCGGGGTTTCATTCACCCCTCCACTTT
j_gene: TRBJ2-1; len: 15; v_gene: TRBV19; abundance: -; d_gene: -; CDR3aa: CASSIDAPVNNEQFF; CDR3nt: TGTGCCAGTAGTATAGACGCACCAGTGAACAATGAGCAGTTCTTC
j_gene: TRBJ1-5; len: 14; v_gene: TRBV2; abundance: -; d_gene: -; CDR3aa: CASSESGGNQPQHF; CDR3nt: TGTGCCAGCAGTGAATCAGGGGGCAATCAGCCCCAGCATTTT